This T cell receptor beta chain was sequenced during a study of T cells in localized non-small cell lung cancer. The study's findings and limits: For the top 100 tumor clones, a median roughly 53 also appeared in adjacent lung. There was higher T cell clonality in uninvolved adjacent lung than in tumor, and it was highest there. Sequencing involved a lone tumor region, leaving heterogeneity possible. Longer overall survival associated with higher blood T cell density; shorter survival with higher adjacent-lung clonality.

As concerns this clone: What it recognizes is unknown.

The CDR3 runs to 15 residues. V was trimmed by 6 bases and J by 0 bases, leaving 12 bases between them. Germline CDR1 and CDR2: MNHEY and SMNVEV (reference sequence). Clones were read by immunoSEQ multiplex PCR, and TCRdb kept only the in-frame ones, dropping some. The sample includes 15,000 to 20,000 clones, more than 70% seen only once; the top ten take roughly 34%. The sequence was obtained from a male donor aged 60 or older with stage III lung adenocarcinoma. J is TRBJ1-3 and V is TRBV27; D might be TRBD1 (6 bases). The specimen was peripheral blood, collected before any cancer treatment. In DNA, the CDR3 is TGTGCCAGCAGATCAGGGACAAGCTCTGGAAACACCATATATTTT. Translated: CASRSGTSSGNTIYF.